This T cell receptor beta chain was observed in a study of OX40 agonist ivuxolimab in advanced cancers. TCRdb's copy holds only in-frame clones and misses some; the assay was immunoSEQ multiplex PCR. The repertoire holds around 65,000 clones, with 70% to 90% as singletons. Germline V gives CDR1 SGHNT, CDR2 YENEEA. The CDR3 loop spans 14 amino acids. Trimming took off 1 base at V and 4 bases at J, with 9 bases between the two ends. About this clone itself: Its antigen is unknown.

Study-wide results and caveats: Partial responders at 0.1-3.0 mg/kg showed near-lowest clonal expansion. Antigen specificity of clonally expanded peripheral T cells was not established.

The sequence was collected from an adult with an advanced solid tumor such as melanoma, head and neck, liver or kidney cancer. The V gene is TRBV11-3, the J gene TRBJ2-3; D might be TRBD1 or TRBD2, each matching 5 bases. Sequences were derived from CD4+ or CD8+ T cells sorted from blood, sampled in a trial of the OX40 agonist ivuxolimab. DNA of the CDR3: TGTGCCAGCAGCTTAGGTCGGGGCGCAGATACGCAGTATTTT. This gives the protein CASSLGRGADTQYF. Full variable domain (missing parts from reference TRBV11-3 and TRBJ2-3): EAGVVQSPRYKIIEKKQPVAFWCNPISGHNTLYWYLQNLGQGPELLIRYENEEAVDDSQLPKDRFSAERLKGVDSTLKIQPAELGDSAVYLCASSLGRGADTQYFGPGTRLTVL.